The entry below gives a single TCR beta chain sequence along with its context. Its antigen is undetermined. This specimen belongs to a study of T cell responses to AZD1222 COVID-19 vaccine. Overall study results and limits: Of the AZD1222 recipients, only 5 to 7 were seropositive at baseline.

Germline CDR1 reads MNHEY; CDR2 reads SMNVEV (reference sequence). This CDR3 contains 16 residues. J gave up 0 bases and V 0 bases, and 3 bases lay outside the gene matches. Clones were sequenced by immunoSEQ multiplex PCR, and TCRdb holds only the in-frame ones, with some missing. The top ten clones hold 1.6% of a sample with approximately 150,000 clones, around nine tenths of them seen once. Sequencing used peripheral blood, obtained on day 0 of AZD1222 vaccination. This sequence joins TRBV27 and TRBJ2-7; the match to TRBD1 covers 9 bases. The TCR sequence derives from an adult in good health. CDR3 sequence (DNA): TGTGCCAGCAGTTTATCGACAGGGGGGTTCTCCTACGAGCAGTACTTC. The encoded protein is CASSLSTGGFSYEQYF.